What follows is one TCR beta chain and its context. The table came from immunoSEQ multiplex PCR; TCRdb's copy has only in-frame clones and leaves some out. The table lists some 130,000 clones, 75% to 90% of them singletons. With 5 bases removed from V and 7 bases from J, the gap between germline ends came to 18 bases. The CDR3 contains 15 residues. Germline loops: CDR1 SEHNR, CDR2 FQNEAQ (reference sequence). The record originates from a study of T cell responses to AZD1222 COVID-19 vaccine. The chain has TRBV7-9 and TRBJ1-5; TRBD1 is a possible D gene (5 bases). The receptor was isolated from an adult in good health. Sequenced material: peripheral blood, taken on day 0 of AZD1222 vaccination. The CDR3, as DNA: TGTGCCAGCAGCCCCCCCGGGGGAGGTTTGCAGCCCCAGCATTTT. Translating gives CASSPPGGGLQPQHF.